This T cell receptor beta chain was documented in a study of cytomegalovirus exposure and HLA in healthy donors. Sampled while nominally healthy, donors likely had unrecorded immune exposures. PCR primers comprised 60 Vbeta and 13 Jbeta primers. Here immunoSEQ multiplex PCR was the method, and the copy in TCRdb shows in-frame clones only, minus some. This sample carries around 190,000 clones, with less than 1% going to the ten biggest clones. The CDR3 is 16 amino acids. Trimming took 2 bases from V and 6 from J; bases not matched to a gene: 10. From germline, CDR1 is LGHNA and CDR2 YSLEER. The receptor's source is a woman under 40 in good health and CMV-seropositive. Sequencing was done on a sample of PBMCs. V usage is TRBV4-3 and J usage is TRBJ1-5, with TRBD1 matching 7 bases. The CDR3 reads CASSQHTGEFAQPQHF. The CDR3, as DNA: TGCGCCAGCAGCCAACATACAGGGGAGTTCGCTCAGCCCCAGCATTTT.